This TCR beta chain was obtained from a study of cytomegalovirus exposure and HLA in healthy donors. Study-wide context: From HLA-typed donors, an early data release held 70 million to 95 million unique TCRs.

Study results and limitations: As a later analysis showed, a missense DCLRE1C variant was linked to trimming of TCR beta V- and J-genes. As was reported, the HLA-A and HLA-B alleles of most subjects were accurately predicted from TCR beta sequences. Investigators reported under 200 TCR beta chains as tied to cytomegalovirus.

Regarding this clone: Its specificity is unknown.

This PCR relied on a set of 60 Vbeta primers and 13 Jbeta primers. TCRdb's table, derived via immunoSEQ multiplex PCR, lists solely in-frame clones and lacks some. Reported are 220,000 or so clones; the ten largest clones contain 1.1%. The sample was PBMCs. The TCR was taken from a girl between 2 and 10 years old in good health and CMV-seropositive.

CDR3 nucleotide sequence: TGTGCCAGCAGGAAAGGGACTAGCGGAACCTCCTACGAGCAGTACTTC. Translated: CASRKGTSGTSYEQYF. The chain recombines TRBV27 with TRBJ2-7, with 11 bases identical to TRBD2. CDR3 size: 16 residues. Germline V gene lookup returns CDR1 MNHEY and CDR2 SMNVEV (reference sequence). With V trimmed by 6 bases and J by 0 bases, 7 bases remained unmatched.